Described below is a single T cell receptor beta chain sequence and its context. Antigen: not known. Germline V gene lookup returns CDR1 SGHVS and CDR2 FQNEAQ. This CDR3 has 13 residues. Deletions cut 5 bases from V and 7 bases from J, with 12 bases between. This sample is drawn from a study of cytomegalovirus exposure and HLA in healthy donors. Study-wide findings and caveats: According to an earlier analysis, most TCR beta V segments yielded productive rearrangements about 87% or about 30% of the time. TCR beta chains associated with HLA were, in a later analysis, more clonally expanded than equally common others.

PCR primers comprised 60 Vbeta and 13 Jbeta primers. Using immunoSEQ multiplex PCR, the repertoire was profiled, and TCRdb retains in-frame clones only, with some absent. This table lists some 110,000 clones. Sequencing used PBMCs. This sequence originates from a man aged 25-45 years in good health and CMV-seronegative. The rearrangement uses TRBV7-8 and TRBJ1-5, with D possibly matching TRBD1 (6 bases). The CDR3 region is CASSRRGGQPQHF. The DNA of the CDR3 is TGTGCCAGCAGCCGTAGGGGGGGACAGCCCCAGCATTTT.